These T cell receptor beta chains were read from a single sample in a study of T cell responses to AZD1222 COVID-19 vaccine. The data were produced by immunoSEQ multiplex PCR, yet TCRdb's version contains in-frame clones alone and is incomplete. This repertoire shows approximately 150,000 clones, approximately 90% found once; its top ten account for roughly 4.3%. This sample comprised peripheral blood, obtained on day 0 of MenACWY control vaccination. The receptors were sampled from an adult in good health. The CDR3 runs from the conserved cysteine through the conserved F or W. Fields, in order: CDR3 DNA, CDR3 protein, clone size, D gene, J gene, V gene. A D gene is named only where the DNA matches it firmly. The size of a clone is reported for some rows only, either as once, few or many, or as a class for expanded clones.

CDR3nt: TGTGCCAGCAGCCAAGCCACGGGGAGGGATACGCAGTATTTT; CDR3aa: CASSQATGRDTQYF; abundance: -; d_gene: -; j_gene: TRBJ2-3; v_gene: TRBV4-2
CDR3nt: TGTGCCACCAGTGACCCAATCAGGGCGGGCAATGAGCAGTTCTTC; CDR3aa: CATSDPIRAGNEQFF; abundance: few; d_gene: -; j_gene: TRBJ2-1; v_gene: TRBV24-1
CDR3nt: TGTGCCAGTAGTATTGGCACCCTGAGGCAGGGCTACACCTTC; CDR3aa: CASSIGTLRQGYTF; abundance: -; d_gene: -; j_gene: TRBJ1-2; v_gene: TRBV19
CDR3nt: TGTGCCAGTAGTATAGGGCAACTAGCTGGAAACACCATATATTTT; CDR3aa: CASSIGQLAGNTIYF; abundance: once; d_gene: -; j_gene: TRBJ1-3; v_gene: TRBV19
CDR3nt: TGTGCCAGCAGCGTAGTGGCTAGCGGTAATACCAGGGCAGATACGCAGTATTTT; CDR3aa: CASSVVASGNTRADTQYF; abundance: -; d_gene: TRBD2; j_gene: TRBJ2-3; v_gene: TRBV9
CDR3nt: TGTGCCAGCAGTGATATAGGGAGCCTTCGTGAAAAACTGTTTTTT; CDR3aa: CASSDIGSLREKLFF; abundance: -; d_gene: -; j_gene: TRBJ1-4; v_gene: TRBV28
CDR3nt: TGTGCCAGCAGCGAGGACAGGGGCGAACACGAGCAGTACTTC; CDR3aa: CASSEDRGEHEQYF; abundance: -; d_gene: TRBD1; j_gene: TRBJ2-7; v_gene: TRBV2
CDR3nt: TGTGCCAGCACAATCCTCCCCGGGGAGCTGTTTTTT; CDR3aa: CASTILPGELFF; abundance: few; d_gene: -; j_gene: TRBJ2-2; v_gene: TRBV12-3/TRBV12-4
CDR3nt: TGTGCCAGCAGTCCTTATCCCCTGGCTAGCGGGAGGACCGGGGAGCTGTTTTTT; CDR3aa: CASSPYPLASGRTGELFF; abundance: -; d_gene: TRBD2; j_gene: TRBJ2-2; v_gene: TRBV28
CDR3nt: TGTGCCAGCAGCTTTCAAGGAGCAGATACGCAGTATTTT; CDR3aa: CASSFQGADTQYF; abundance: -; d_gene: -; j_gene: TRBJ2-3; v_gene: TRBV7-9
CDR3nt: TGCAGCGTTGACATAGCAGGGAGACAAGAGACCCAGTACTTC; CDR3aa: CSVDIAGRQETQYF; abundance: -; d_gene: -; j_gene: TRBJ2-5; v_gene: TRBV29-1
CDR3nt: TGTGCCAGCAGTGACTCCGGGGGTGAGCAGTTCTTC; CDR3aa: CASSDSGGEQFF; abundance: -; d_gene: -; j_gene: TRBJ2-1; v_gene: TRBV6-4
CDR3nt: TGCAGTGCTAGTGAGAGTGGCCGGGTGACCCAGTACTTC; CDR3aa: CSASESGRVTQYF; abundance: -; d_gene: -; j_gene: TRBJ2-5; v_gene: TRBV20-1
CDR3nt: TGTGCCAGCAGGGTTAACTCGGATGATCTCGACTACACCTTC; CDR3aa: CASRVNSDDLDYTF; abundance: -; d_gene: -; j_gene: TRBJ1-2; v_gene: TRBV6-5
CDR3nt: TGTGCCAGCAGCGTGACTAGCGGGACCGGGGAGCTGTTTTTT; CDR3aa: CASSVTSGTGELFF; abundance: -; d_gene: TRBD2; j_gene: TRBJ2-2; v_gene: TRBV9
CDR3nt: TGTGCCACCAGTAGCGGGGCCACAGATACGCAGTATTTT; CDR3aa: CATSSGATDTQYF; abundance: -; d_gene: TRBD2; j_gene: TRBJ2-3; v_gene: TRBV24-1
CDR3nt: TGTGCCAGCAGCTTGACAGGGGCCAATCAGCCCCAGCATTTT; CDR3aa: CASSLTGANQPQHF; abundance: -; d_gene: TRBD1; j_gene: TRBJ1-5; v_gene: TRBV7-8
CDR3nt: TGTGCCACCAGTGATCGAAAAGCGTCAGCTAATGAAAAACTGTTTTTT; CDR3aa: CATSDRKASANEKLFF; abundance: -; d_gene: -; j_gene: TRBJ1-4; v_gene: TRBV24-1
CDR3nt: TGTGCCAGCACCCTAGGCGGGGGGGGTGGCTACACCTTC; CDR3aa: CASTLGGGGGYTF; abundance: -; d_gene: -; j_gene: TRBJ1-2; v_gene: TRBV28
CDR3nt: TGTGCCAGCAGTGGGACCGATCAAGAGACCCAGTACTTC; CDR3aa: CASSGTDQETQYF; abundance: -; d_gene: -; j_gene: TRBJ2-5; v_gene: TRBV27
CDR3nt: TGTGCCAGCACCGGAGAGCGGGAGGCCTACAATGAGCAGTTCTTC; CDR3aa: CASTGEREAYNEQFF; abundance: -; d_gene: TRBD2; j_gene: TRBJ2-1; v_gene: TRBV9
CDR3nt: TGCGCCAGCAGCCAAGTCCGGGGAAAGAACACCATATATTTT; CDR3aa: CASSQVRGKNTIYF; abundance: -; d_gene: -; j_gene: TRBJ1-3; v_gene: TRBV4-1
CDR3nt: TGTGCCACCAGTAAGGGCTCTGGGGCCAACGTCCTGACTTTC; CDR3aa: CATSKGSGANVLTF; abundance: -; d_gene: -; j_gene: TRBJ2-6; v_gene: TRBV24-1
CDR3nt: TGTGCGGAAGGGGAGGGAGGGCGCACAGATACGCAGTATTTT; CDR3aa: CAEGEGGRTDTQYF; abundance: -; d_gene: TRBD2; j_gene: TRBJ2-3; v_gene: TRBV2
CDR3nt: TGTGCCAGCAGTCCTCAAAGCTCCTACAATGAGCAGTTCTTC; CDR3aa: CASSPQSSYNEQFF; abundance: -; d_gene: -; j_gene: TRBJ2-1; v_gene: TRBV6-4
CDR3nt: TGTGCCAGCAGCCCTGGGGCGTCCTACAATGAGCAGTTCTTC; CDR3aa: CASSPGASYNEQFF; abundance: -; d_gene: -; j_gene: TRBJ2-1; v_gene: TRBV11-3
CDR3nt: TGCGCCAGCGGACGGGACAGGGTCGAGACCCAGTACTTC; CDR3aa: CASGRDRVETQYF; abundance: -; d_gene: TRBD1; j_gene: TRBJ2-5; v_gene: TRBV5-1
CDR3nt: TGTGCCAGCAGTTACGGGGCGGGCCCCCAGTACTTC; CDR3aa: CASSYGAGPQYF; abundance: -; d_gene: -; j_gene: TRBJ2-5; v_gene: TRBV6-5
CDR3nt: TGTGCCAGCAGTTACTCGTGGAACACCGGGGAGCTGTTTTTT; CDR3aa: CASSYSWNTGELFF; abundance: -; d_gene: -; j_gene: TRBJ2-2; v_gene: TRBV6-5
CDR3nt: TGCGCCAGCAGCCGTAAACTCGGGGGGCTCAATCAGCCCCAGCATTTT; CDR3aa: CASSRKLGGLNQPQHF; abundance: -; d_gene: -; j_gene: TRBJ1-5; v_gene: TRBV4-1
CDR3nt: TGTGCCAGCAGCTTAGTGTTGGGTGGCGGAAACATTCAGTACTTC; CDR3aa: CASSLVLGGGNIQYF; abundance: -; d_gene: -; j_gene: TRBJ2-4; v_gene: TRBV11-3
CDR3nt: TGTGCCAGCAGCTTAACAAGGGGGTCTGGGGAGCTGTTTTTT; CDR3aa: CASSLTRGSGELFF; abundance: -; d_gene: -; j_gene: TRBJ2-2; v_gene: TRBV7-9
CDR3nt: TGTGCCAGCAGCTTCCGACAGGGAAACACCATATATTTT; CDR3aa: CASSFRQGNTIYF; abundance: -; d_gene: -; j_gene: TRBJ1-3; v_gene: TRBV7-8
CDR3nt: TGTGCCAGCTCACCGAGCGGGACAGACATTCAGTACTTC; CDR3aa: CASSPSGTDIQYF; abundance: -; d_gene: -; j_gene: TRBJ2-4; v_gene: TRBV18
CDR3nt: TGTGCCAGCAGTTACCCGACGGGGGCGATGTACGAGCAGTACTTC; CDR3aa: CASSYPTGAMYEQYF; abundance: -; d_gene: -; j_gene: TRBJ2-7; v_gene: TRBV6-2/TRBV6-3
CDR3nt: TGTGCCAGCAGCCGGGACCATTTAAATGAGCAGTTCTTC; CDR3aa: CASSRDHLNEQFF; abundance: -; d_gene: -; j_gene: TRBJ2-1; v_gene: TRBV27
CDR3nt: TGCGCCAGCAGCTCCAACCGGGACACAGCCGCCTACGAGCAGTACTTC; CDR3aa: CASSSNRDTAAYEQYF; abundance: -; d_gene: -; j_gene: TRBJ2-7; v_gene: TRBV5-1
CDR3nt: TGTGCCAGTAGCCCCACCCGCGACTATGGCTACACCTTC; CDR3aa: CASSPTRDYGYTF; abundance: -; d_gene: -; j_gene: TRBJ1-2; v_gene: TRBV19
CDR3nt: TGTGCCAGCAGTTACAGGCGGGAGAGCGACAATGAGCAGTTCTTC; CDR3aa: CASSYRRESDNEQFF; abundance: -; d_gene: TRBD2; j_gene: TRBJ2-1; v_gene: TRBV6-5